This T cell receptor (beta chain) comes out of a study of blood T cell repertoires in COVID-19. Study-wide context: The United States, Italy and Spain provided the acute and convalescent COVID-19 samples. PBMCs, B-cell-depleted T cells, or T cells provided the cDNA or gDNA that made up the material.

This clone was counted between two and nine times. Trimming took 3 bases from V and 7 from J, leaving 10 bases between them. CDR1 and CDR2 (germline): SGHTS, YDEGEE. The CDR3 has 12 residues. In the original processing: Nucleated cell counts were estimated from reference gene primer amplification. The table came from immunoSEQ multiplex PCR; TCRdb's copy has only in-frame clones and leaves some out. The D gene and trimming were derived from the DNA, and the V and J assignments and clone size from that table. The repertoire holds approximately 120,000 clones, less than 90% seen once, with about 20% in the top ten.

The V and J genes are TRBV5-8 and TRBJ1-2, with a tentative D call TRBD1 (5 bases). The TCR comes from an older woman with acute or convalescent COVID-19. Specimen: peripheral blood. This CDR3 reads CASSWGFRGYTF. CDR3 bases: TGTGCCAGCAGCTGGGGCTTCCGTGGCTACACCTTC.